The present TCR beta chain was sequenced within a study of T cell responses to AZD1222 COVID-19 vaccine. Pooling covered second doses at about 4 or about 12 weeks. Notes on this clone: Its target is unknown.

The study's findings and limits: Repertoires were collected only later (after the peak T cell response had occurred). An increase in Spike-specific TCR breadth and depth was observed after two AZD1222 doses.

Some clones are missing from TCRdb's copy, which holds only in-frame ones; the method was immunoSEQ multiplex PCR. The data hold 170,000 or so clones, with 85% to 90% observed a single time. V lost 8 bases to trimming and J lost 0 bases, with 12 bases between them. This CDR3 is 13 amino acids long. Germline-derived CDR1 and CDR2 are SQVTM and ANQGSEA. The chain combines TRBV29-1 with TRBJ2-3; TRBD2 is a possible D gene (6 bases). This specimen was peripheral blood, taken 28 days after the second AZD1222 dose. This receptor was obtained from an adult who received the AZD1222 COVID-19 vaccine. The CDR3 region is CSTRGRSTDTQYF. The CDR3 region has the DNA TGCAGCACAAGAGGGAGGAGCACAGATACGCAGTATTTT.